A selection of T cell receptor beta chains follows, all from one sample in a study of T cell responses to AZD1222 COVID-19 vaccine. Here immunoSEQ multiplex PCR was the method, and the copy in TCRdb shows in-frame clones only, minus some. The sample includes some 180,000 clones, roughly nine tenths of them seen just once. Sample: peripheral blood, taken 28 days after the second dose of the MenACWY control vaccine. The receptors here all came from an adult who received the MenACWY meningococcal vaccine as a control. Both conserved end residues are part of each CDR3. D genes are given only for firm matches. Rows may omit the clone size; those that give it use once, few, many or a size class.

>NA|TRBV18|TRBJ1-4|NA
CASSPVTNEKLFF
TGTGCCAGCTCTCCGGTTACTAATGAAAAACTGTTTTTT
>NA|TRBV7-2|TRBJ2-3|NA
CASSFFGTQPDTQYF
TGTGCCAGCAGCTTCTTCGGGACTCAACCAGATACGCAGTATTTT
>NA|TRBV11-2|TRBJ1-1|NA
CAAGWANTEAFF
TGTGCCGCCGGTTGGGCGAACACTGAAGCTTTCTTT
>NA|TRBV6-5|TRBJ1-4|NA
CASSYSGQTNEKLFF
TGTGCCAGCAGTTACTCTGGGCAGACTAATGAAAAACTGTTTTTT
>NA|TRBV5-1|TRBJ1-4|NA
CASSPGAVSREKLFF
TGCGCCAGCAGCCCCGGCGCGGTGAGTCGCGAAAAACTGTTTTTT
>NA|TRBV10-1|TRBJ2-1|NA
CASSEPSVGSNEQFF
TGCGCCAGCAGTGAGCCTAGCGTCGGCTCCAATGAGCAGTTCTTC
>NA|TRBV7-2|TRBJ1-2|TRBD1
CASSRQGFNGYTF
TGTGCCAGCAGCCGACAGGGGTTTAACGGCTACACCTTC
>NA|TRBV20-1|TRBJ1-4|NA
CSASAVGTREKLFF
TGCAGTGCTAGTGCAGTAGGAACCCGCGAAAAACTGTTTTTT
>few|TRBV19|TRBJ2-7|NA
CASSIQGYEQYF
TGTGCCAGTAGTATTCAGGGGTACGAGCAGTACTTC
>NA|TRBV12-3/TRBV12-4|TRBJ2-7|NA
CASSLLYEQYF
TGTGCCAGCAGTTTACTCTACGAGCAGTACTTC
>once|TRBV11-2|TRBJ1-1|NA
CASSMEGLRAFF
TGTGCCAGCAGTATGGAGGGGCTAAGAGCTTTCTTT
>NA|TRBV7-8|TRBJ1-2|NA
CASTRTGANYGYTF
TGTGCCAGCACCCGGACGGGAGCTAACTATGGCTACACCTTC
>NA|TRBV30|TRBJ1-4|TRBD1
CAWNAGTGSPNEKLFF
TGTGCCTGGAATGCCGGGACAGGGTCACCTAATGAAAAACTGTTTTTT
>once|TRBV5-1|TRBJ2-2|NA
CASSLAQTRNTGELFF
TGCGCCAGCAGCTTGGCCCAGACTCGGAACACCGGGGAGCTGTTTTTT
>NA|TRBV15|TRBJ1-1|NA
CATSSFREAFF
TGTGCCACCTCGAGTTTCCGTGAAGCTTTCTTT
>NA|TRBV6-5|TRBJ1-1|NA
CASRTLKMGGTEAFF
TGTGCCAGCAGGACACTGAAAATGGGAGGCACTGAAGCTTTCTTT
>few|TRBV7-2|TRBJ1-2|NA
CASSVRVSDYGYTF
TGTGCCAGCAGCGTCAGGGTATCGGACTATGGCTACACCTTC
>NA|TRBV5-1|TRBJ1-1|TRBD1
CASSLPEQGAMVNTEAFF
TGCGCCAGCAGCTTGCCGGAGCAGGGGGCAATGGTGAACACTGAAGCTTTCTTT
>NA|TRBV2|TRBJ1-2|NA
CASSVSYGYTF
TGTGCCAGCAGTGTCAGCTATGGCTACACCTTC
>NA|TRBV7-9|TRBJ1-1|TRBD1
CASSSGQGDTEAFF
TGTGCCAGCAGCTCCGGACAGGGGGACACTGAAGCTTTCTTT
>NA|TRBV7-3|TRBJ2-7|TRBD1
CASSLGQGNEQYF
TGTGCCAGCAGCTTAGGACAGGGAAACGAGCAGTACTTC
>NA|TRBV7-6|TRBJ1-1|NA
CASSLGGGGTEAFF
TGTGCCAGCAGCTTAGGTGGGGGAGGCACTGAAGCTTTCTTT
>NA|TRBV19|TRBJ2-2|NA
CATHSGELFF
TGTGCCACCCATAGCGGGGAGCTGTTTTTT
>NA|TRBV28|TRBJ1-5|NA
CASSFVRTSGQPQHF
TGTGCCAGCAGTTTTGTGAGGACCTCCGGGCAGCCCCAGCATTTT
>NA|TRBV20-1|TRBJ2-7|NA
CSAFWGIEQYF
TGCAGTGCCTTCTGGGGAATCGAGCAGTACTTC
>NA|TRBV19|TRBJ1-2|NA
CASSIVQGRGGYTF
TGTGCCAGTAGTATCGTACAGGGACGAGGAGGCTACACCTTC
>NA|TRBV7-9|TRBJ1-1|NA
CARRTDDTEAFF
TGTGCCAGGAGGACAGACGACACTGAAGCTTTCTTT
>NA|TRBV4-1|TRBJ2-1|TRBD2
CASSQKREGYEQFF
TGCGCCAGCAGCCAAAAGCGGGAGGGCTATGAGCAGTTCTTC
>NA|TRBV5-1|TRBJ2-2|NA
CASTQAGELFF
TGCGCCAGCACCCAGGCCGGGGAGCTGTTTTTT
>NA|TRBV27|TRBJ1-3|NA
CASWDGNYGNTIYF
TGTGCCAGCTGGGACGGGAACTACGGAAACACCATATATTTT
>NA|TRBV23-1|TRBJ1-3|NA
CASSQLQGSGNTIYF
TGCGCCAGCAGTCAACTACAGGGATCTGGAAACACCATATATTTT
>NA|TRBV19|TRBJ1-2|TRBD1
CASSTRDRWYYGYTF
TGTGCCAGCTCGACCCGGGACAGGTGGTACTATGGCTACACCTTC
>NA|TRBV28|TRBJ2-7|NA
CASSRPMERYEQYF
TGTGCCAGCAGCCGACCGATGGAAAGATACGAGCAGTACTTC
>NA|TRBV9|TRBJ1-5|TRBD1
CASSAGTGGNQPQHF
TGTGCCAGCAGCGCCGGGACAGGGGGAAATCAGCCCCAGCATTTT
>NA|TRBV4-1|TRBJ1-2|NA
CASSGDGVNYGYTF
TGCGCCAGCAGCGGAGACGGGGTTAACTATGGCTACACCTTC
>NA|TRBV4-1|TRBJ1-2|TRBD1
CASSSDRGDYGYTF
TGCGCCAGCAGCTCGGACAGGGGGGACTATGGCTACACCTTC
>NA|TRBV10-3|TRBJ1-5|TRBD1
CAISPGQGDGQPQHF
TGTGCCATCAGCCCCGGACAGGGGGATGGCCAGCCCCAGCATTTT
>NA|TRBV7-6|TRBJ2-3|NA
CASSLPTGTDTQYF
TGTGCCAGCAGCCTCCCTACTGGCACAGATACGCAGTATTTT
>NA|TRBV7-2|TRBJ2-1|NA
CASSLGVGGLRYNEQFF
TGTGCCAGCAGCTTAGGGGTAGGAGGACTTAGATACAATGAGCAGTTCTTC
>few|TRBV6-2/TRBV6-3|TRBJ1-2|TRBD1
CASSYFGTGPNGYTF
TGTGCCAGCAGTTACTTTGGGACAGGCCCGAATGGCTACACCTTC
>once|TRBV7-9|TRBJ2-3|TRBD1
CASSYRGHTDTQYF
TGTGCCAGCAGCTACAGGGGGCACACAGATACGCAGTATTTT
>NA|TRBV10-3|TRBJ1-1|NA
CAISELGLNTEAFF
TGTGCCATCAGTGAGTTGGGGTTGAACACTGAAGCTTTCTTT
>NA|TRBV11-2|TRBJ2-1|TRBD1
CASSPRQGEVDEQFF
TGTGCCAGCAGCCCTCGACAGGGGGAGGTGGATGAGCAGTTCTTC
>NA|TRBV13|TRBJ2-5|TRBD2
CASSRGLAGSPKETQYF
TGTGCCAGCAGCAGGGGACTAGCGGGCAGCCCCAAAGAGACCCAGTACTTC
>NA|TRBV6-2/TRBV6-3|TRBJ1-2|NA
CASSYLGRDGGYTF
TGTGCCAGCAGTTACTTAGGCAGGGATGGCGGCTACACCTTC
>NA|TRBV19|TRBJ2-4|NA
CASSIARDTGAKNIQYF
TGTGCCAGTAGTATAGCCCGGGATACCGGGGCCAAAAACATTCAGTACTTC
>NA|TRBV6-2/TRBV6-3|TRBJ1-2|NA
CASSDRRYGYTF
TGTGCCAGCAGCGACAGGAGGTATGGCTACACCTTC
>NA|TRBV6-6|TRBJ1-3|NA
CASSRTGSGNTIYF
TGTGCCAGCAGTCGGACGGGCTCTGGAAACACCATATATTTT
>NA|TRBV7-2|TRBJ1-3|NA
CASSAGTAGNTIYF
TGTGCCAGCAGCGCCGGGACTGCTGGAAACACCATATATTTT
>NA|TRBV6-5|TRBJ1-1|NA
CASNDWMNTEAFF
TGTGCCAGCAACGACTGGATGAACACTGAAGCTTTCTTT
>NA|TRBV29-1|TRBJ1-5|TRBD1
CSVKTGANQPQHF
TGCAGCGTAAAGACAGGGGCCAATCAGCCCCAGCATTTT